The 19 T cell receptor beta chains given below trace back to one sample, sequenced in a study of identical twins. TCRdb re-called the 5' RACE reads through MiXCR, storing one row per CDR3 protein. The data hold 500,000 to 650,000 distinct CDR3 sequences, with just over 7% observed a single time. This sample also appeared in a second study, on yellow fever vaccine responses in identical twins.

The specimen was PBMCs. The source of these receptors is a young woman in good health.

There are many counts of this clonotype. This CDR3 is CASSLGLRSYNEQFF. CDR3 sequence (DNA): TGCGCCAGCAGCTTGGGATTGCGGTCCTACAATGAGCAGTTCTTC. The chain links TRBV5-1 to TRBJ2-1; D gene unclear. CDR3 length: 15 amino acids. Per the germline V gene, CDR1 is SGHRS and CDR2 is YFSETQ. Trimming took 0 bases from V and 1 from J, leaving 8 bases between them.

The chain uses TRBV10-1 and TRBJ2-2; TRBD2 agrees at 13 bases. The length of the CDR3 is 15 residues. Germline trimming cut 5 bases from V and 5 bases from J; bases unmatched to any gene: 2. Germline V gene data show CDR1 as WNHNN and CDR2 as SYGVQD (reference sequence). The CDR3 region has the DNA TGCGCCAGCAGTCGGACTAGCGGGAGTACCGGGGAGCTGTTTTTT. Protein: CASSRTSGSTGELFF.

This chain uses TRBV28 with TRBJ2-7; 12 bases fit TRBD2. The CDR3 runs to 15 residues. V trimming: 8 bases; J trimming: 7 bases; junction bases outside the gene matches: 12. CDR1 and CDR2 from the germline V gene are MDHEN and SYDVKM. CDR3 region: CASPPTSGRVGEQYF. DNA of the CDR3: TGTGCCAGCCCTCCGACTAGCGGGAGAGTTGGGGAGCAGTACTTC.

DNA of the CDR3: TGCGCCAGCACCAACCGACCACTCGGTGGGGCAGATACGCAGTATTTT. Encoded protein: CASTNRPLGGADTQYF. The rearrangement joins TRBV5-1 to TRBJ2-3; D uncertain. V shed 6 bases and J shed 4 bases, with 21 bases lying between them. The CDR3 contains 16 residues. CDR1 is SGHRS and CDR2 is YFSETQ in the germline V gene.

This clonotype occurred many times. This rearrangement joins TRBV12-3 or TRBV12-4 to TRBJ2-5; TRBD1 aligns across 9 bases. The V and J ends lost 5 bases and 5 bases, in that order; junction bases with no gene match: 3. This CDR3 has 13 amino acids. The chain's CDR3 is CASSAGQGETQYF. In DNA, the CDR3 is TGTGCCAGCAGTGCAGGACAGGGGGAGACCCAGTACTTC.

In its sample, this clonotype was seen a few times. The chain's CDR3 is CSAAGQANNEQFF. CDR3 in DNA: TGCAGTGCCGCGGGACAGGCTAACAATGAGCAGTTCTTC. This chain links TRBV20-1 with TRBJ2-1; 8 bases are a match to TRBD1. The CDR3 is 13 residues long. V was pared by 6 bases and J by 5 bases, with 6 bases of the junction left unmatched. Germline lookup yields CDR1 DFQATT and CDR2 SNEGSKA (reference sequence).

This chain uses TRBV5-1 with TRBJ1-2, with D hard to call. The germline V gene has CDR1 SGHRS and CDR2 YFSETQ. Trimming left V 1 base short and J 4 bases short, with 14 bases between. The CDR3 runs to 15 residues. CDR3 sequence reads: CASSLSLAEPYGYTF. In DNA form, the CDR3 reads TGCGCCAGCAGCTTGAGTCTCGCGGAGCCCTATGGCTACACCTTC.

This clonotype was observed a handful of times. The CDR3 is CASSSFTSEQYF. The CDR3 DNA sequence: TGTGCCAGCAGCTCCTTCACGAGCGAGCAGTACTTC. The gene calls are TRBV7-2 and TRBJ2-7; D remains unclear. This CDR3 has 12 residues. Germline CDR1 SGHTA, CDR2 FQGNSA. V was shortened by 4 bases and J by 6 bases, with 10 bases between the two germline ends.

Comments on this clonotype: Given a much more abundant clone one base away, this may be a read error. This sequence joins TRBV5-6 and TRBJ2-7; D is uncertain. The germline V gene encodes CDR1 SGHDT and CDR2 YYEEEE. Deletions cut 0 bases from V and 7 bases from J, with 14 bases between. The CDR3 covers 14 residues. CDR3 bases: TGTGCCAGCAGCTTGGGTTTTGTCCCGGAAGAGCAGTACTTC. Residues: CASSLGFVPEEQYF.

V gene TRBV25-1 combines with J gene TRBJ2-1, with TRBD2 matching 9 bases. V lost 6 bases and J lost 5; bases outside the gene matches: 8. Germline V gene data show CDR1 as MGHDK and CDR2 as SYGVNS. This CDR3 region has 15 residues. As DNA, the CDR3 is TGTGCCAGCAGCGCGGCTAGCGGGGCTCACAATGAGCAGTTCTTC. Translation: CASSAASGAHNEQFF.

This clonotype occurred a few times. The CDR3 loop is CASSFNQGAGELFF. Written as DNA, the CDR3 is TGCGCCAGCAGCTTCAATCAGGGGGCCGGGGAGCTGTTTTTT. The chain joins TRBV5-1 to TRBJ2-2, with TRBD1 matching 7 bases. J was trimmed by 6 bases and V by 2 bases; bases with no gene match: 4. This CDR3 is 14 amino acids long. CDR1 SGHRS and CDR2 YFSETQ come from the germline V gene.

This clonotype was seen ten or more times. V gene TRBV15 combines with J gene TRBJ2-2; D ambiguous. The CDR3 is made up of 15 amino acids. Germline V CDR1 and CDR2: LNHNV, YYDKDF (reference sequence). The V end lost 0 bases, the J end lost 3 bases, and 8 bases lay between the germline ends. CDR3 amino acids: CATSRDRSDTGELFF. The DNA of the CDR3 is TGTGCCACCAGCAGAGACAGAAGCGACACCGGGGAGCTGTTTTTT. Filled out from reference TRBV15 and TRBJ2-2, the complete variable domain reads DAMVIQNPRYQVTQFGKPVTLSCSQTLNHNVMYWYQQKSSQAPKLLFHYYDKDFNNEADTPDNFQSRRPNTSFCFLDIRSPGLGDTAMYLCATSRDRSDTGELFFGEGSRLTVL.

This clonotype was seen at least ten times. The CDR3 bases are TGTGCCAGCAGTTCGCAGGGATATGGCAATCAGCCCCAGCATTTT. Translation gives CASSSQGYGNQPQHF. The rearrangement joins TRBV6-5 to TRBJ1-5, with D possibly TRBD1 on 5 matching bases. V lost 4 bases, J lost 2 bases, and 12 bases lay in between. The CDR3 runs to 15 residues. Germline V gives CDR1 MNHEY, CDR2 SVGAGI.

The genes are TRBV2 and TRBJ2-1, with TRBD2 matching over 15 bases. CDR3 size: 14 residues. Germline V gene data show CDR1 as SNHLY and CDR2 as FYNNEI. The V segment lost 10 bases and the J segment 10 bases; nucleotides outside the gene matches: 8. DNA for the CDR3: TGTGCCATCCGGACTAGCGGGGGGGCCGGAGAGCAGTTCTTC. Amino acids: CAIRTSGGAGEQFF.

This clonotype was detected a few times. DNA of the CDR3: TGTGCCAGCAGTCTGACTAGCTATGAGACCCAGTACTTC. Translated, it gives CASSLTSYETQYF. The V gene is TRBV3-1, the J gene TRBJ2-5, with 7 bases matching TRBD2. CDR3 length: 13 residues. V gave up 6 bases and J gave up 5 bases; unmatched junction bases: 6. Germline CDR1 is LGHDT and CDR2 is YNNKEL (reference sequence).

The rearrangement links TRBV20-1 to TRBJ2-7, with 8 bases fitting TRBD2. CDR3 size: 15 residues. The germline gives CDR1 DFQATT, CDR2 SNEGSKA (reference sequence). J gave up 2 bases and V 4 bases, and 10 bases lay outside the gene matches. CDR3 sequence reads: CSAIRGSGNTYEQYF. The DNA for the CDR3 is TGCAGTGCTATAAGGGGTAGCGGGAACACCTACGAGCAGTACTTC.

This chain links TRBV5-1 with TRBJ2-5; D is uncertain. Germline CDR1 and CDR2: SGHRS and YFSETQ. Trimming took 5 bases from V and 4 from J, leaving 9 bases between them. The CDR3 loop spans 12 amino acids. CDR3 loop: CASSRAGETQYF. The CDR3 nucleotides are TGCGCCAGCAGTAGGGCAGGAGAGACCCAGTACTTC.

This clonotype was observed at least ten times. CDR3 protein: CASSLGLADNEQFF. The CDR3 DNA follows: TGCGCCAGCAGCTTGGGACTAGCGGACAATGAGCAGTTCTTC. The chain combines TRBV5-1 with TRBJ2-1, with TRBD2 matching 9 bases. The germline V gene encodes CDR1 SGHRS and CDR2 YFSETQ. The CDR3 extends over 14 amino acids. V lost 0 bases, J lost 5 bases, and 0 bases stayed unmatched.

This clonotype occurred a few times. The chain employs TRBV12-3 or TRBV12-4 and TRBJ1-5; TRBD1 agrees at 8 bases. This CDR3 is built from 16 residues. The V segment lost 5 bases and the J segment 0 bases; nucleotides outside the gene matches: 6. The CDR3 nucleotides read TGTGCCAGCAGTCGGACAGGGACCTCTAGCAATCAGCCCCAGCATTTT. Translating it yields CASSRTGTSSNQPQHF.